Listed below are T cell receptor beta chains from one sample, sequenced in a study of beta chain features in type 1 diabetes. Sequencing was performed with immunoSEQ multiplex PCR; in TCRdb, only in-frame clones are kept and a portion is missing. This sample yields hundreds of thousands of clones, of which around an eighth are seen a single time; less than 0.04% belongs to the top ten. The specimen was naive CD4+ T cells from blood. These receptors were collected from a man between 18 and 35 years old with type 1 diabetes. Both conserved end residues are part of each CDR3. Fields, in order: V gene, J gene, CDR3 protein.

TRBV11-1	TRBJ2-7	CACRDSTYEQYF
TRBV9	TRBJ2-2	CASSVEGQTTGELFF
TRBV7-2	TRBJ1-4	CASSSAGAPNEKLFF
TRBV30	TRBJ1-2	CAWTDRVRHGYTF
TRBV30	TRBJ1-1	CAWGTGNTEAFF
TRBV29-1	TRBJ1-2	CSGSPGLGYGYTF
TRBV2	TRBJ2-1	CASSKFTRDIPAYNEQFF
TRBV5-1	TRBJ2-5	CASSLQGQTQETQYF
TRBV7-2	TRBJ2-3	CASSSQGADTQYF
TRBV5-1	TRBJ1-1	CASRGQNTEAFF
TRBV30	TRBJ1-1	CAWRTGGLRYTEAFF
TRBV30	TRBJ2-5	CAWSSRGSQETQYF